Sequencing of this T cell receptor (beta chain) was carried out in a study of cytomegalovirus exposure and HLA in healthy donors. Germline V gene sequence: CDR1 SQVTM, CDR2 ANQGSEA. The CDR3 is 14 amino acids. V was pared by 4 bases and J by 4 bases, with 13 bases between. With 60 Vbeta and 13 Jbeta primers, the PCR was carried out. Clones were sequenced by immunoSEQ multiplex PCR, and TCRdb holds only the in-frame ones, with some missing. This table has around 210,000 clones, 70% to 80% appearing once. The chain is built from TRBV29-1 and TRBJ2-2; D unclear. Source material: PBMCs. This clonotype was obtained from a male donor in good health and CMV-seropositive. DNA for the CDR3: TGCAGCGTTGGCCTCGAGTCGGTCACCGGGGAGCTGTTTTTT. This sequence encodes CSVGLESVTGELFF.